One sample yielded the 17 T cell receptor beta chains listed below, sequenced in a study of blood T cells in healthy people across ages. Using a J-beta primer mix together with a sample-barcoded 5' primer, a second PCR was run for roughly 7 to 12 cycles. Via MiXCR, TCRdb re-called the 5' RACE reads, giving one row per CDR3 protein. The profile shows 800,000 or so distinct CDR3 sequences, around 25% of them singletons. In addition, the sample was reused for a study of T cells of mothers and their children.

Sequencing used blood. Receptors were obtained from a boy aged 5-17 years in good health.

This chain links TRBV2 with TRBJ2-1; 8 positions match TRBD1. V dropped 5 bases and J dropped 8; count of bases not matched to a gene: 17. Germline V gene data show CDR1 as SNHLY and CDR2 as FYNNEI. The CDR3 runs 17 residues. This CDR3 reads CASSPFRPGQAKDEQFF. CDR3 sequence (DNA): TGTGCCAGCAGTCCTTTCAGGCCGGGACAGGCAAAGGATGAGCAGTTCTTC.

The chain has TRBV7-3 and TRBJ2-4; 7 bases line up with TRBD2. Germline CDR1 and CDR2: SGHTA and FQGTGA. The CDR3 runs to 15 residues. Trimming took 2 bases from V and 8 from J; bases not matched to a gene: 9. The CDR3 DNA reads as TGTGCCAGCAGCTTAGGCCTGGGAGGGTTGGACATTCAGTACTTC. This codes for CASSLGLGGLDIQYF.

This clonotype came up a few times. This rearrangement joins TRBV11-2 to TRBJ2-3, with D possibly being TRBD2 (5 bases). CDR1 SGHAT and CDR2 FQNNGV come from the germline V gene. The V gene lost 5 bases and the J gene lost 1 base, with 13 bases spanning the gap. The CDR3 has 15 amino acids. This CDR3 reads CASSPDAGGTDTQYF. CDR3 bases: TGTGCCAGCAGCCCCGACGCGGGTGGCACAGATACGCAGTATTTT.

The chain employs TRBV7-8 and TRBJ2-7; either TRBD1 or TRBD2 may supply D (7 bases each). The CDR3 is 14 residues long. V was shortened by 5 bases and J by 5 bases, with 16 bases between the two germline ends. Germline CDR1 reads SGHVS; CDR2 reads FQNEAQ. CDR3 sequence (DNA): TGTGCCAGCAGCCAGGGGGGGGACCAGGACGAGCAGTACTTC. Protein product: CASSQGGDQDEQYF.

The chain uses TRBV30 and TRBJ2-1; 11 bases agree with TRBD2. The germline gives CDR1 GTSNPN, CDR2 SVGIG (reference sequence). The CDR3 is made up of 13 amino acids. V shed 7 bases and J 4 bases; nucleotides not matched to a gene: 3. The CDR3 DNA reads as TGTGCCTCGGGACTAGCGGCGTACAATGAGCAGTTCTTC. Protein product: CASGLAAYNEQFF.

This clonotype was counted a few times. This CDR3 reads CASSEDPGSVETQYF. The CDR3 DNA follows: TGCGCCAGCAGTGAGGATCCGGGGTCTGTAGAGACCCAGTACTTC. The V call is TRBV10-2, the J call TRBJ2-5; D might be TRBD2 (5 bases). Germline V lookup: CDR1 WSHSY, CDR2 SAAADI. Trimming removed 2 bases at V and 4 bases at J, with 14 bases between. This CDR3 has 15 amino acids.

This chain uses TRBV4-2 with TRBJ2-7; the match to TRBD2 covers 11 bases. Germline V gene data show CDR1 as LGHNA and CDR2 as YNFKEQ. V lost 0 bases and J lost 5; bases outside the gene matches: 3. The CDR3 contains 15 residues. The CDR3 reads CASSQEGTSGDEQYF. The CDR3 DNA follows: TGTGCCAGCAGCCAAGAAGGGACTAGCGGCGACGAGCAGTACTTC.

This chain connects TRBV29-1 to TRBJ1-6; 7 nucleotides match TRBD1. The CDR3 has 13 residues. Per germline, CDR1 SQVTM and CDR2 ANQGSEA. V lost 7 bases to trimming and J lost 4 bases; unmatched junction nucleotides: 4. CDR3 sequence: CSAGDSYNSPLHF. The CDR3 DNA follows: TGCAGCGCCGGGGACAGTTATAATTCACCCCTCCACTTT.

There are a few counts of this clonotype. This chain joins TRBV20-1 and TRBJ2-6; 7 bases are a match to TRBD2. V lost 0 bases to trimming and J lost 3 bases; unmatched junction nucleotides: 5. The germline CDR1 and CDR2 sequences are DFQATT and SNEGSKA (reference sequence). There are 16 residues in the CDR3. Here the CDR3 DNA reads TGCAGTGCTAGAGATCCCGGGGGGATTGGGGCCAACGTCCTGACTTTC. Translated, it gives CSARDPGGIGANVLTF.

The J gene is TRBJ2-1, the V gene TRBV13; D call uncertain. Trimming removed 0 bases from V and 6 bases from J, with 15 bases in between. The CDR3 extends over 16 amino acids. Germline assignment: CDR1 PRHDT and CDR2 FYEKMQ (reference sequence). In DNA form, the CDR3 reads TGTGCCAGCAGCTTAGGATTAGTTCAGAAGGCCAATGAGCAGTTCTTC. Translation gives CASSLGLVQKANEQFF. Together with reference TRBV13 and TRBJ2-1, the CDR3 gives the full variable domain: AAGVIQSPRHLIKEKRETATLKCYPIPRHDTVYWYQQGPGQDPQFLISFYEKMQSDKGSIPDRFSAQQFSDYHSELNMSSLELGDSALYFCASSLGLVQKANEQFFGPGTRLTVL.

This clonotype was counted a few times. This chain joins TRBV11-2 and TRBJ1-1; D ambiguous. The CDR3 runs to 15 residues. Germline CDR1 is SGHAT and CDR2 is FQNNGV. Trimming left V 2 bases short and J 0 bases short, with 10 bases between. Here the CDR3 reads CASSLLGRMNTEAFF. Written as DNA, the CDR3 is TGTGCCAGCAGCTTATTGGGCAGAATGAACACTGAAGCTTTCTTT.

The CDR3 protein is CASSHTPGTGDEKLFF. The CDR3 nucleotides are TGCGCCAGCAGCCATACACCGGGGACAGGGGATGAAAAACTGTTTTTT. The chain links TRBV4-3 to TRBJ1-4, with 10 nucleotides matching TRBD1. Germline values: CDR1 LGHNA, CDR2 YSLEER. CDR3 length: 16 residues. J lost 6 bases, V lost 3 bases, and 7 bases had no gene match.

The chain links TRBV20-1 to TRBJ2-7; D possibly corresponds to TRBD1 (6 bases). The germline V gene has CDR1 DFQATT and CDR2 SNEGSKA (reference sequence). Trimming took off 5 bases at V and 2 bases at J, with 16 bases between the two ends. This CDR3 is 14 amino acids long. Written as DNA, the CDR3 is TGCAGTGCTGCCCCCGCGACAGGCACCTACGAGCAGTACTTC. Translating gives CSAAPATGTYEQYF.

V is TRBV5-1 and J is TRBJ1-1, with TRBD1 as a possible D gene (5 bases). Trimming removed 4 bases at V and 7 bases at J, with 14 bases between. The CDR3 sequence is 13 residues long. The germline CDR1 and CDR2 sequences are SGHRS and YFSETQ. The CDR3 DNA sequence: TGCGCCAGCAGCGGGGGGGGTGTAATTGAAGCTTTCTTT. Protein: CASSGGGVIEAFF.

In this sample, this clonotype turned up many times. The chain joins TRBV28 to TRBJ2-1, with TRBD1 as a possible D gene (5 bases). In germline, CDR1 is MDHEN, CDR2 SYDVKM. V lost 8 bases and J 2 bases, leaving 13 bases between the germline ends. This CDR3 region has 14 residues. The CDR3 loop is CASGLDRTYNEQFF. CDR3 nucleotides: TGTGCCAGCGGGCTCGACAGAACCTACAATGAGCAGTTCTTC. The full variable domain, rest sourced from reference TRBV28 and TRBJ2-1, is DVKVTQSSRYLVKRTGEKVFLECVQDMDHENMFWYRQDPGLGLRLIYFSYDVKMKEKGDIPEGYSVSREKKERFSLILESASTNQTSMYLCASGLDRTYNEQFFGPGTRLTVL.

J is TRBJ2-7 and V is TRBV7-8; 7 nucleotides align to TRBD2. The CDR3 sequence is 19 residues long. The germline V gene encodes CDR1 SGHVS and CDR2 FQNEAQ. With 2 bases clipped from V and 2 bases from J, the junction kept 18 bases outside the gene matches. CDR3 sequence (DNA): TGTGCCAGCAGCTTATTTACGGGAGGTGTTGGGATTTTGCCCTACGAGCAGTACTTC. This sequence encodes CASSLFTGGVGILPYEQYF.

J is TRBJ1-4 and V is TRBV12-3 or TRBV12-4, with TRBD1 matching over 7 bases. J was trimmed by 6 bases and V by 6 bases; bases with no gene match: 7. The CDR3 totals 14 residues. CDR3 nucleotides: TGTGCCAGCAGGGTGACAGGGTCGGATGAAAAACTGTTTTTT. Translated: CASRVTGSDEKLFF.